This TCR beta chain was identified in a study of cytomegalovirus exposure and HLA in healthy donors. Study-level points and caveats: In a later analysis, compared with equally common non-associated chains, HLA-associated beta chains were more expanded.

In the PCR, 60 Vbeta and 13 Jbeta primers were used. The table came from immunoSEQ multiplex PCR; TCRdb's copy has only in-frame clones and leaves some out. The sample yields more than 60,000 clones, less than 80% seen once. This clone appeared many times. What it binds is unknown. Germline assignment: CDR1 MGHRA and CDR2 YSYEKL. Between the trimmed V and J ends, which lost 0 bases and 1 base, there was a span of 7 bases. The CDR3 runs 14 residues. This receptor was obtained from a woman aged 40 to 50 in good health and CMV-seropositive. Specimen: PBMCs. The chain has TRBV4-1 and TRBJ2-7, with no clear D. CDR3 DNA sequence: TGCGCCAGCAGCCAAGATAAACAGTCCTACGAGCAGTACTTC. Its protein product is CASSQDKQSYEQYF.